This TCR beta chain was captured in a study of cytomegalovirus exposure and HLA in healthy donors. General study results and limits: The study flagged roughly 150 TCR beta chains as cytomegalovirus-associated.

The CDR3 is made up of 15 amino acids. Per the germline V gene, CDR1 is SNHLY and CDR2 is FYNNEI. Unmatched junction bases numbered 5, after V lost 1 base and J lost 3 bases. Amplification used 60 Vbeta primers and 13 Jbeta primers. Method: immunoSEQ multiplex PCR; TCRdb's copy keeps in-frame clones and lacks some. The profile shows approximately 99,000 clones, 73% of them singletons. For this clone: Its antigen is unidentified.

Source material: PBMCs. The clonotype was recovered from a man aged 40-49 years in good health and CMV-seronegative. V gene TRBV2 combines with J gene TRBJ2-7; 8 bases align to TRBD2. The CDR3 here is CASSEGGGSFYEQYF. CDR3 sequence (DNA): TGTGCCAGCAGTGAAGGCGGGGGGAGTTTCTACGAGCAGTACTTC. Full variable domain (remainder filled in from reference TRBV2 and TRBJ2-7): EPEVTQTPSHQVTQMGQEVILRCVPISNHLYFYWYRQILGQKVEFLVSFYNNEISEKSEIFDDQFSVERPDGSNFTLKIRSTKLEDSAMYFCASSEGGGSFYEQYFGPGTRLTVT.